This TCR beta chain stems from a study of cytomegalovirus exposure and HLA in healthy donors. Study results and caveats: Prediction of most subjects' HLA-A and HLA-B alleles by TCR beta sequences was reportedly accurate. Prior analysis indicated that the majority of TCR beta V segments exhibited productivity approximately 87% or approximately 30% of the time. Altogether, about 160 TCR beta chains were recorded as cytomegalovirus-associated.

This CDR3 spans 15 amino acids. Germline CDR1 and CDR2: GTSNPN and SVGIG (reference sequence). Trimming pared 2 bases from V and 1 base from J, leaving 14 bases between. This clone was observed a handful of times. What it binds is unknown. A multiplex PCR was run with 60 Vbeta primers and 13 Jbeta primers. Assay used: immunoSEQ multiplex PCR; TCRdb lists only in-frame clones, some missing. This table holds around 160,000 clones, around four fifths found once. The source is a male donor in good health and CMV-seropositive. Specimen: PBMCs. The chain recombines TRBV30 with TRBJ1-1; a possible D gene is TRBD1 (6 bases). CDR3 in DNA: TGTGCCTGGAGTACAGCGGTACAGGGGAACACTGAAGCTTTCTTT. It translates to CAWSTAVQGNTEAFF.